Each of the 22 T cell receptor beta chains below was sequenced from the same sample in a study of T cells after yellow fever vaccination. TCRdb passed the 5' RACE reads through MiXCR, listing each CDR3 protein once. The repertoire includes around 65,000 distinct CDR3 sequences, 5.5% to 7.5% of them detected once, and roughly 2% sits in the top ten. The source material was CD4+ T cells sorted from PBMCs, sampled approximately 15 days after the first yellow fever vaccination. The receptors shown here come from a man between 18 and 29 years old who received the YFV17D yellow fever vaccine.

This clonotype has a count of ten or more. The chain has TRBV7-2 and TRBJ1-1; D might be TRBD1 (5 bases). The V end lost 6 bases, the J end lost 5 bases, and 13 bases lay between the germline ends. The CDR3 length is 13 residues. Germline CDR1 is SGHTA and CDR2 is FQGNSA. The CDR3 sequence is CASRQDRSTEAFF. CDR3 DNA sequence: TGTGCCAGCAGACAGGATAGGAGTACTGAAGCTTTCTTT.

This clonotype was detected ten times or more. V usage is TRBV5-1 and J usage is TRBJ2-1; no definite D call. This CDR3 spans 13 amino acids. Per germline, CDR1 SGHRS and CDR2 YFSETQ. The V gene lost 0 bases and the J gene lost 2 bases, with 3 bases spanning the gap. CDR3 protein: CASSLDTYNEQFF. CDR3 bases: TGCGCCAGCAGCTTGGATACCTACAATGAGCAGTTCTTC.

There are many counts of this clonotype. The chain employs TRBV5-1 and TRBJ1-4, with D perhaps TRBD1 (6 bases). This CDR3 spans 14 amino acids. V lost 2 bases and J lost 8, with 13 bases in between. Germline CDR1 and CDR2: SGHRS and YFSETQ. CDR3 sequence (DNA): TGCGCCAGCAGCTTAACAGGGCCGGGAGAAAAACTGTTTTTT. Amino acid sequence: CASSLTGPGEKLFF.

Many counts were recorded for this clonotype. This chain connects TRBV4-2 to TRBJ2-5; D unresolved. The CDR3 consists of 15 residues. Germline CDR1 is LGHNA and CDR2 is YNFKEQ. With 0 bases removed from V and 5 bases from J, the gap between germline ends came to 13 bases. The CDR3 coding sequence is TGTGCCAGCAGCCAAGATCCGGAATTCCCCGAGACCCAGTACTTC. Protein: CASSQDPEFPETQYF.

The sample holds many counts of this clonotype. The V gene is TRBV12-3 or TRBV12-4, the J gene TRBJ2-3; TRBD1 agrees at 9 bases. The trim removed 6 bases at V and 0 bases at J, leaving 7 bases unmatched. This CDR3 has 16 amino acids. CDR3 loop: CASSRRDRASTDTQYF. The CDR3 nucleotides are TGTGCCAGCAGCCGTCGGGACAGGGCCAGCACAGATACGCAGTATTTT.

This clonotype was picked up many times. The chain employs TRBV2 and TRBJ2-1; no definite D call. The CDR3 is made up of 13 amino acids. Germline-derived CDR1 and CDR2 are SNHLY and FYNNEI. V was pared by 5 bases and J by 7 bases, with 12 bases between. CDR3 in amino acids: CASSYYLGNEQFF. The CDR3 DNA follows: TGTGCCAGCAGTTACTATCTTGGAAATGAGCAGTTCTTC.

At least ten counts were recorded for this clonotype. The chain employs TRBV19 and TRBJ1-1, with D possibly TRBD1 on 5 matching bases. CDR1 is LNHDA and CDR2 is SQIVND in the germline V gene (reference sequence). Trimming stripped 5 bases from V and 6 bases from J, with 13 bases between. The CDR3 consists of 13 residues. CDR3: CASSPRTLPEAFF. Written as DNA, the CDR3 is TGTGCCAGTAGTCCCAGGACACTTCCTGAAGCTTTCTTT.

This sequence joins TRBV10-3 and TRBJ2-7, with no clear D. The CDR3 length is 12 residues. V was cut by 1 base and J by 5 bases, with 6 bases left in between. The germline gives CDR1 ENHRY, CDR2 SYGVKD. Here the CDR3 DNA reads TGTGCCATCAGTGAGTGGCACAACGAGCAGTACTTC. It specifies CAISEWHNEQYF.

This chain links TRBV5-3 with TRBJ2-5; D is uncertain. TRBV5-3 belongs to the ORF category, with a function that is uncertain. The CDR3 extends over 15 amino acids. V was cut by 8 bases and J by 0 bases, with 17 bases left in between. The CDR3 sequence: CARGPRHIYQETQYF. CDR3 nucleotides: TGTGCCAGGGGCCCCCGGCACATATACCAAGAGACCCAGTACTTC.

Ten or more counts support this clonotype. The V call is TRBV6-5, the J call TRBJ1-1; no firm D call. Trimming took 0 bases from V and 5 from J, leaving 16 bases between them. CDR1 and CDR2 from the germline V gene are MNHEY and SVGAGI. CDR3 length: 16 residues. This chain's CDR3 is CASSYSMWGWGTEAFF. The DNA of the CDR3 is TGTGCCAGCAGTTACTCGATGTGGGGTTGGGGAACTGAAGCTTTCTTT.

This clonotype was recorded at least ten times. The J gene is TRBJ1-6, the V gene TRBV12-3 or TRBV12-4, with D unresolved. This CDR3 is 13 amino acids long. Trimming shortened V by 6 bases and J by 8 bases, and 11 bases separated the two germline ends. CDR3 nucleotide sequence: TGTGCCAGCAGCGCAGGACGGTATTCACCCCTCCACTTT. This translates into CASSAGRYSPLHF.

Ten or more counts support this clonotype. J is TRBJ1-5 and V is TRBV10-3, with D unclear. Trimming shortened V by 6 bases and J by 6 bases, and 12 bases separated the two germline ends. From germline, CDR1 is ENHRY and CDR2 SYGVKD. CDR3 length: 13 residues. CDR3 nucleotide sequence: TGTGCCATCAGCGGGGAGGACGGTCAGCCCCAGCATTTT. This codes for CAISGEDGQPQHF.

This clonotype was counted at least ten times. The CDR3 spells CASSPMTIMNTEAFF. As DNA, the CDR3 is TGCGCCAGCAGCCCGATGACAATAATGAACACTGAAGCTTTCTTT. The rearrangement links TRBV5-1 to TRBJ1-1, with D unresolved. The CDR3 extends over 15 amino acids. The germline CDR1 and CDR2 sequences are SGHRS and YFSETQ. Trimming cost V 4 bases and J 0 bases, with 13 bases left between them.

This clonotype was seen ten or more times. The J gene is TRBJ2-1, the V gene TRBV12-3 or TRBV12-4; possible D gene TRBD2, 5 bases. There are 14 residues in the CDR3. V was trimmed by 2 bases and J by 6 bases, leaving 11 bases between them. CDR3 protein: CASSLRGSSNEQFF. Here the CDR3 DNA reads TGTGCCAGCAGTTTACGGGGTAGTAGCAATGAGCAGTTCTTC.

This clonotype has ten or more counts. This sequence joins TRBV20-1 and TRBJ1-2, with 8 bases lining up with TRBD1. The CDR3 contains 15 residues. Germline CDR1 is DFQATT and CDR2 is SNEGSKA (reference sequence). V lost 6 bases and J lost 5; bases outside the gene matches: 14. CDR3 sequence reads: CSAPDRDSLSYGYTF. For the CDR3, the DNA is TGCAGTGCCCCGGACAGGGACAGCCTTTCATATGGCTACACCTTC.

This clonotype occurred many times. V and J are TRBV25-1 and TRBJ1-1; tentatively, D is TRBD1 (6 bases). Germline V CDR1 and CDR2: MGHDK, SYGVNS. The CDR3 contains 15 residues. Deletions cut 3 bases from V and 3 bases from J, with 14 bases between. CDR3 DNA sequence: TGTGCCAGCAGTGATCCCAGGGAGGGGGACACTGAAGCTTTCTTT. Translating it yields CASSDPREGDTEAFF.

This clonotype was recorded many times. The V gene is TRBV5-1, the J gene TRBJ2-7; a possible D gene is TRBD1 (7 bases). The ends were cut back, 7 bases at V and 5 bases at J, with 19 bases in the middle. CDR1 SGHRS and CDR2 YFSETQ come from the germline V gene. This CDR3 is 14 amino acids long. CDR3 nucleotide sequence: TGCGCCAGCGGCCTGACAGGGAGGTACCACGAGCAGTACTTC. This sequence encodes CASGLTGRYHEQYF.

This clonotype has at least ten counts. V gene TRBV7-6 combines with J gene TRBJ2-1; TRBD2 is a possible D gene (7 bases). There are 17 residues in the CDR3. Germline V gene sequence: CDR1 SGHVS, CDR2 FNYEAQ. V was pared by 1 base and J by 3 bases, with 16 bases between. DNA for the CDR3: TGTGCCAGCAGCTTAGGGGCGGGAGCCAGGGGCTACAATGAGCAGTTCTTC. It encodes CASSLGAGARGYNEQFF.

The rearrangement links TRBV3-1 to TRBJ2-3; D might be TRBD2 (6 bases). Trimming took 10 bases from V and 7 from J, leaving 30 bases between them. Germline values: CDR1 LGHDT, CDR2 YNNKEL (reference sequence). This CDR3 has 17 amino acids. DNA for the CDR3: TGTGCCACCTGCCAAGACCCGGCGGGGAGACCAACTAATACGCAGTATTTT. This encodes CATCQDPAGRPTNTQYF.

This clonotype has at least ten counts. The chain couples TRBV6-5 to TRBJ1-2; D possibly corresponds to TRBD1 (6 bases). The CDR3 has 13 residues. Germline V gene sequence: CDR1 MNHEY, CDR2 SVGAGI. V was cut by 5 bases and J by 5 bases, with 12 bases left in between. This chain's CDR3 is CASSHDRIYGYTF. CDR3 nucleotide sequence: TGTGCCAGCAGTCACGACAGGATTTATGGCTACACCTTC.

This clonotype was seen at least ten times. The chain uses TRBV19 and TRBJ2-1; 11 bases are a match to TRBD2. The junction had 5 bases not matched to a gene; V was cut back by 3 bases and J by 4 bases. This CDR3 has 16 amino acids. CDR1 is LNHDA and CDR2 is SQIVND in the germline V gene (reference sequence). The CDR3 protein is CASSMSSGGLYNEQFF. In nucleotides, the CDR3 is TGTGCCAGTAGTATGTCTAGCGGGGGGCTTTACAATGAGCAGTTCTTC.

This clonotype has at least ten counts. The chain combines TRBV2 with TRBJ2-5, with a tentative D call TRBD2 (5 bases). CDR1 and CDR2 from the germline V gene are SNHLY and FYNNEI. The CDR3 spans 17 residues. Trimming took off 1 base at V and 1 base at J, with 16 bases between the two ends. The chain's CDR3 is CASSEGGSWGAQETQYF. The CDR3 bases are TGTGCCAGCAGTGAAGGGGGTTCTTGGGGAGCCCAAGAGACCCAGTACTTC.